The 3 T cell receptor beta chains below come from one sample, sequenced in a study of blood T cell repertoires in COVID-19. The table came from immunoSEQ multiplex PCR; TCRdb's copy has only in-frame clones and leaves some out. Of 200,000 or so clones listed, approximately 88% were seen once; the top ten hold about 3.5%. The material sequenced was PBMCs or T cells enriched from blood (not recorded which). The receptors were gathered from a woman in her 30s who had been exposed to COVID-19.

For this clone: The junction shows a germline mismatch at one end, possibly a read error. The same CDR3 also results from other DNA sequences found in this sample. The chain combines TRBV29-1 with TRBJ2-1, with TRBD2 identical over 12 bases. Germline V gene lookup returns CDR1 SQVTM and CDR2 ANQGSEA. The length of the CDR3 is 13 residues. CDR3 in amino acids: CSVEGTSGNEQFF. CDR3 sequence (DNA): TGCAGCGTGGAAGGGACTAGCGGGAATGAGCAGTTCTTC.

This chain joins TRBV28 and TRBJ2-2, with 10 positions matching TRBD2. Germline-derived CDR1 and CDR2 are MDHEN and SYDVKM. Unmatched junction bases numbered 8, after V lost 3 bases and J lost 4 bases. CDR3 size: 17 residues. The CDR3, as DNA: TGTGCCAGCAGTTTTAATGGCGTAGCGGGAGGCACCGGGGAGCTGTTTTTT. Its translation is CASSFNGVAGGTGELFF. Using reference TRBV28 and TRBJ2-2 for the parts outside the CDR3, the full variable domain is DVKVTQSSRYLVKRTGEKVFLECVQDMDHENMFWYRQDPGLGLRLIYFSYDVKMKEKGDIPEGYSVSREKKERFSLILESASTNQTSMYLCASSFNGVAGGTGELFFGEGSRLTVL.

The rearrangement links TRBV27 to TRBJ2-7, with TRBD1 matching 7 bases. The V and J ends lost 10 bases and 3 bases, in that order; junction bases with no gene match: 12. The germline V gene encodes CDR1 MNHEY and CDR2 SMNVEV (reference sequence). The CDR3 covers 14 residues. The CDR3 sequence is CAILRRDRSYEQYF. CDR3 nucleotides: TGTGCCATACTACGCCGGGACAGAAGCTACGAGCAGTACTTC.